The clone carrying this T cell receptor (beta chain) came up a few times. This CDR3 comprises 17 residues. Germline values: CDR1 SGHTA, CDR2 FQGNSA. Deletions cut 2 bases from V and 2 bases from J, with 19 bases between. The data are from a study of response to subunit inactivated influenza vaccine. TCRdb fed the RT-PCR reads into MiXCR, producing one record per CDR3 protein. The data contain over 800,000 distinct CDR3 sequences, roughly 20% of them singletons. The sequenced sample was PBMCs from blood, obtained 5 days after vaccination. J is TRBJ2-7 and V is TRBV7-2; maybe TRBD2 (7 bases). This clonotype originated in a man between 50 and 59 years old who received an inactivated influenza vaccine. CDR3 in DNA: TGTGCCAGCAGCTTACTTGCGGGGGCGGGCGCCACCTACGAGCAGTACTTC. It specifies CASSLLAGAGATYEQYF.